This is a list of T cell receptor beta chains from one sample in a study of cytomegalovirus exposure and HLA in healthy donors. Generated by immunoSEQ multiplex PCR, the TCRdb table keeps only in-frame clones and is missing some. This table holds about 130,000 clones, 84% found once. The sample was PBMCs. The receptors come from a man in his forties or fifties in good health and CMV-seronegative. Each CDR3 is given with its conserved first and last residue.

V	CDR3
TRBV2	CASSATENTEAFF
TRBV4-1	CASSQGQGSFSNQPQHF
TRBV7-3	CASSLTAGGGYTF
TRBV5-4	CASSIIQGSNEKLFF
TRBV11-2	CASSVTGGSEAFF
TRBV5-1	CASSLRLASGQETQYF
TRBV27	CASQGVGQPQHF
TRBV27	CASGATKGGGEDTF
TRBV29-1	CSVATDRGQGTQYF
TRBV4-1	CASSQDPGTSAQHF
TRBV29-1	CSVATVNTEAFF
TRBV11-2	CASSYRDRVSPLHF
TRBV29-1	CSVEVGTSGSYNEQFF
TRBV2	CATVGGGYTEAFF
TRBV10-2	CASRMGGALGGYTF
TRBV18	CASSPGEGGINEQFF
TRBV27	CASSFGLGNEQFF
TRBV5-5	CASSLGDSYQPQHF
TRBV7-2	CASSAQAGRWGNEQFF
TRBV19	CASERGQANYGYTF
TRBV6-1	CATSTGTIEQYF
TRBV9	CASSANRFNEQFF
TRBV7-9	CASSFHPPRTGSANTEAFF
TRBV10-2	CASSVPGLEVYEQYF
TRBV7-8	CASSLGRISNQPQHF
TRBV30	CAWSVGTGLNTEAFF
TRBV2	CAYGEKAETQYF
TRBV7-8	CASSSGLRQPQHF
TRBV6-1	CASLGSGRQPQHF
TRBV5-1	CASSPGQGDPETQYF
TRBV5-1	CASRPGQSSYNEQFF
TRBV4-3	CASSQVGQKEAFF
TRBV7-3	CASSLSGTDTQYF
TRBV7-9	CASGQINYGYTF
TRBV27	CASSLGSAGELFF
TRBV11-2	CASSLGRSYEQYF
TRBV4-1	CASSLGDRANTEAFF
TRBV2	CASRTAGSYEQYF
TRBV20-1	CSANTGLGYTF
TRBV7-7	CASSLGGGQETQYF
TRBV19	CASSIGHKNTEAFF
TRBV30	CAWSFLSGTGSGPQHF
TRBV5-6	CASSFIGGPYRNTQYF
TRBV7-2	CASSFDGTEAFF
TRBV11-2	CASSLDPQRGYEQYF
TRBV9	CASSVRGQMNTGELFF
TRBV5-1	CASSLMAGDEETQYF
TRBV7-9	CASSANYGYEQYF